This T cell receptor beta chain comes out of a study of cytomegalovirus exposure and HLA in healthy donors. The CDR3 runs 15 residues. V lost 3 bases and J 7 bases, leaving 13 bases between the germline ends. The germline V gene encodes CDR1 ENHRY and CDR2 SYGVKD. The PCR employed 60 Vbeta primers together with 13 Jbeta primers. Profiling relied on immunoSEQ multiplex PCR, and the TCRdb table lists in-frame clones only, not all of them. In the table there are 150,000 to 200,000 clones, around 80% of which are singletons. Sequencing was carried out using PBMCs. This chain links TRBV10-3 with TRBJ1-6, with D perhaps matching TRBD1 (5 bases). The TCR originated in a woman aged 25 to 45 in good health and CMV-seropositive. The CDR3 region has the DNA TGTGCCATCAGTGATTCCGTGGACATCAATTCACCCCTCCACTTT. Protein sequence: CAISDSVDINSPLHF.